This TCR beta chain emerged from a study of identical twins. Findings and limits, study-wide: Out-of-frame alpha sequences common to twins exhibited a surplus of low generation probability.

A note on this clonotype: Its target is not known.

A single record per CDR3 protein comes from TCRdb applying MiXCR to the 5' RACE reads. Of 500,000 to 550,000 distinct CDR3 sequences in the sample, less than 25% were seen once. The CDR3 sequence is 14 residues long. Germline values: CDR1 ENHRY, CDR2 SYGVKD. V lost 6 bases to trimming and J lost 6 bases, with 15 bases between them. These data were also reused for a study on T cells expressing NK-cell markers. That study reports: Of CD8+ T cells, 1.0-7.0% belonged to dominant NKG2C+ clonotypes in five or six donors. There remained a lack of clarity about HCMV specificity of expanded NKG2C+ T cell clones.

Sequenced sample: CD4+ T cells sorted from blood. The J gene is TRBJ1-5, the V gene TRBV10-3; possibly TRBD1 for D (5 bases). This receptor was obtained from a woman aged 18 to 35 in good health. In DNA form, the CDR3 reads TGTGCCATCAGAGGGGCAACAGGAGGTCAGCCCCAGCATTTT. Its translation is CAIRGATGGQPQHF.